This T cell receptor beta chain was sequenced in a study of identical twins. This CDR3 is built from 15 residues. The trim removed 8 bases at V and 7 bases at J, leaving 10 bases unmatched. TCRdb reprocessed the 5' RACE reads via MiXCR and lists one record per CDR3 protein. The sample has around 490,000 distinct CDR3 sequences, more than 13% seen once; the top ten hold approximately 1%. In addition, the sample was reused for a study of yellow fever vaccine responses in identical twins.

V is TRBV12-3 or TRBV12-4 and J is TRBJ2-1, with 11 bases fitting TRBD1. The sequence was collected from a woman under 30 in good health. Sample: CD4+ T cells sorted from blood. The CDR3 region is CASSGGGTGGNEQFF. The CDR3 coding sequence is TGTGCCAGCTCAGGAGGAGGGACAGGGGGAAATGAGCAGTTCTTC.